What follows are 22 T cell receptor beta chains derived from one specimen sequenced in a study of PD-1 blockade in classical Hodgkin lymphoma. Clones were sequenced by immunoSEQ multiplex PCR, and TCRdb holds only the in-frame ones, with some missing. The table records 25,000 to 35,000 clones, approximately 87% of them present only once. Brentuximab vedotin exposure varied among the patients, all of whom had relapsed after autologous stem cell transplantation. Sequences were derived from peripheral blood mononuclear cells (PBMCs), sampled before the second cycle of nivolumab. All receptors derive from a human donor with classical Hodgkin lymphoma.

The rearrangement links TRBV18 to TRBJ1-2, with D possibly TRBD1 on 6 matching bases. There are 13 residues in the CDR3. V gave up 7 bases and J gave up 5 bases, with 14 bases separating them. CDR1 is KGHSH and CDR2 is LQKENI in the germline V gene. CDR3 loop: CASFPGTYYGYTF. Written as DNA, the CDR3 is TGTGCCAGCTTCCCCGGGACATATTATGGCTACACCTTC.

V is TRBV15 and J is TRBJ2-7; TRBD2 matches at 8 bases. Germline loops: CDR1 LNHNV, CDR2 YYDKDF (reference sequence). The CDR3 loop spans 16 amino acids. The ends lost 3 bases at V and 2 bases at J; junction bases unmatched: 9. The CDR3 sequence: CATSSVTSGQAYEQYF. The CDR3 DNA sequence: TGTGCCACCAGCAGCGTTACTAGCGGTCAGGCCTACGAGCAGTACTTC.

Points on this clone: In the same sample, other DNA sequences code for this CDR3. The rearrangement links TRBV7-2 to TRBJ1-5; D remains unclear. Per germline, CDR1 SGHTA and CDR2 FQGNSA. Trimming took 4 bases from V and 0 from J, leaving 4 bases between them. This CDR3 is 13 amino acids long. CDR3 protein: CASSSNSNQPQHF. CDR3 in DNA: TGTGCCAGCAGCTCAAATAGCAATCAGCCCCAGCATTTT. The whole variable domain, remainder taken from reference TRBV7-2 and TRBJ1-5, is GAGVSQSPSNKVTEKGKDVELRCDPISGHTALYWYRQSLGQGLEFLIYFQGNSAPDKSGLPSDRFSAERTGGSVSTLTIQRTQQEDSAVYLCASSSNSNQPQHFGDGTRLSIL.

The V gene is TRBV19, the J gene TRBJ2-2; D unresolved. The CDR3 totals 15 residues. V was pared by 6 bases and J by 0 bases, with 11 bases between. CDR1 LNHDA and CDR2 SQIVND come from the germline V gene (reference sequence). The CDR3 protein is CASRNGPSNTGELFF. The CDR3 DNA reads TGTGCCAGTAGAAATGGTCCTTCGAACACCGGGGAGCTGTTTTTT.

The table lists this clone with a few counts. The V call is TRBV20-1, the J call TRBJ2-5; D gene unclear. Trimming took off 5 bases at V and 5 bases at J, with 9 bases between the two ends. CDR1 and CDR2 (germline): DFQATT, SNEGSKA (reference sequence). The CDR3 runs 11 residues. The CDR3 DNA sequence: TGCAGTGCTTTAACCGGGGAGACCCAGTACTTC. Encoded protein: CSALTGETQYF.

The V call is TRBV6-5, the J call TRBJ2-7, with 9 bases that match TRBD2. CDR3 length: 14 amino acids. V dropped 6 bases and J dropped 2; count of bases not matched to a gene: 5. CDR1 MNHEY and CDR2 SVGAGI come from the germline V gene. The CDR3 protein is CASRRLAGPYEQYF. The CDR3 region has the DNA TGTGCCAGCAGACGGCTAGCGGGGCCCTACGAGCAGTACTTC.

This clone was observed once. The rearrangement links TRBV28 to TRBJ1-3; 8 bases agree with TRBD1. J was trimmed by 3 bases and V by 6 bases; bases with no gene match: 7. The CDR3 covers 15 residues. The germline gives CDR1 MDHEN, CDR2 SYDVKM. CDR3 sequence reads: CASRRQGISGNTIYF. DNA of the CDR3: TGTGCCAGCAGACGACAGGGGATAAGTGGAAACACCATATATTTT.

The rearrangement links TRBV18 to TRBJ2-3; 7 bases are a match to TRBD2. Looked up from germline, CDR1 is KGHSH and CDR2 is LQKENI. The CDR3 has 14 residues. The V gene end was trimmed by 4 bases and the J gene end by 3 bases; junction bases not matched to a gene: 4. The CDR3 protein is CASSRSGLTDTQYF. The DNA of the CDR3 is TGTGCCAGCTCACGTAGCGGGCTAACAGATACGCAGTATTTT.

This rearrangement joins TRBV4-3 to TRBJ2-6, with D tentatively TRBD1 or TRBD2 (5 bases each). Germline V lookup: CDR1 LGHNA, CDR2 YSLEER. The CDR3 length is 17 residues. Trimming cost V 0 bases and J 0 bases, with 9 bases left between them. The DNA of the CDR3 is TGCGCCAGCAGCCAAGAGGGACCCTACTCTGGGGCCAACGTCCTGACTTTC. Translated, it gives CASSQEGPYSGANVLTF.

The genes are TRBV10-3 and TRBJ1-6; tentatively, D is TRBD1 (5 bases). CDR1 and CDR2 (germline): ENHRY, SYGVKD. There are 14 residues in the CDR3. Trimming stripped 11 bases from V and 5 bases from J, with 16 bases between. CDR3 bases: TGTGCCGCCAGGGCGCAATACGATAATTCACCCCTCCACTTT. Residues: CAARAQYDNSPLHF.

V usage is TRBV5-3 and J usage is TRBJ1-5; 10 bases line up with TRBD1. TRBV5-3 is classed as an ORF, of uncertain function. The CDR3 loop spans 15 amino acids. The J segment lost 4 bases and the V segment lost 4 bases, leaving 5 bases of the junction unmatched. The CDR3 nucleotides are TGTGCCAGAAGCGCCGGGACAGGGGCAAATCAGCCCCAGCATTTT. This codes for CARSAGTGANQPQHF.

The CDR3, as DNA: TGTGCCAGCAGTTGGACAGTTTTTAATTCACCCCTCCACTTT. As protein: CASSWTVFNSPLHF. The J gene is TRBJ1-6, the V gene TRBV27; tentative D call: TRBD1 (6 bases). Germline CDR1 MNHEY, CDR2 SMNVEV (reference sequence). The CDR3 runs to 14 residues. V was shortened by 4 bases and J by 6 bases, with 10 bases between the two germline ends.

The chain has TRBV5-1 and TRBJ2-1; tentatively, D is TRBD2 (6 bases). Germline V gene lookup returns CDR1 SGHRS and CDR2 YFSETQ. CDR3 length: 16 amino acids. V lost 4 bases and J lost 6, with 20 bases in between. The CDR3 bases are TGCGCCAGCAGCACAACCCGGGTAGTGGGGGGCAATGAGCAGTTCTTC. It encodes CASSTTRVVGGNEQFF.

A few counts support this clone. The chain uses TRBV9 and TRBJ2-3; no firm D call. Germline assignment: CDR1 SGDLS and CDR2 YYNGEE. V was shortened by 4 bases and J by 4 bases, with 10 bases between the two germline ends. CDR3 length equals 13 residues. The CDR3 sequence: CASSPNPADTQYF. CDR3 sequence (DNA): TGTGCCAGCAGCCCGAACCCCGCAGATACGCAGTATTTT.

This chain joins TRBV2 and TRBJ2-3; D is tentatively TRBD1 or TRBD2 (6 bases each). The CDR3 is 15 residues long. Per germline, CDR1 SNHLY and CDR2 FYNNEI. The V end lost 4 bases, the J end lost 0 bases, and 11 bases lay between the germline ends. This chain's CDR3 is CASSGGATSTDTQYF. The CDR3 bases are TGTGCCAGCAGTGGGGGGGCTACTAGCACAGATACGCAGTATTTT.

The chain joins TRBV5-4 to TRBJ1-5; no reliable D call. Germline lookup yields CDR1 SGHNT and CDR2 YYREEE (reference sequence). The CDR3 sequence is 14 residues long. V lost 1 base, J lost 6 bases, and 11 bases lay in between. CDR3 loop: CASSLMGGGQPQHF. Here the CDR3 DNA reads TGTGCCAGCAGCTTGATGGGAGGCGGTCAGCCCCAGCATTTT. The whole variable domain, remainder taken from reference TRBV5-4 and TRBJ1-5, is ETGVTQSPTHLIKTRGQQVTLRCSSQSGHNTVSWYQQALGQGPQFIFQYYREEENGRGNFPPRFSGLQFPNYSSELNVNALELDDSALYLCASSLMGGGQPQHFGDGTRLSIL.

The chain employs TRBV5-1 and TRBJ2-1, with TRBD2 identical over 13 bases. V was pared by 3 bases and J by 3 bases, with 3 bases of the junction left unmatched. CDR1 is SGHRS, CDR2 YFSETQ, per germline. The CDR3 extends over 16 amino acids. The CDR3 reads CASSSGLAGFYNEQFF. In DNA form, the CDR3 reads TGCGCCAGCAGCTCGGGACTAGCGGGGTTCTACAATGAGCAGTTCTTC.

This chain connects TRBV4-1 to TRBJ2-1, with 8 bases aligning to TRBD1. Germline values: CDR1 MGHRA, CDR2 YSYEKL. The CDR3 sequence is 15 residues long. V dropped 1 base and J dropped 3; count of bases not matched to a gene: 2. The CDR3 loop reads CASSQADRGYNEQFF. The CDR3 region has the DNA TGCGCCAGCAGCCAAGCAGACAGGGGCTACAATGAGCAGTTCTTC.

The rearrangement joins TRBV7-8 to TRBJ2-1, with 15 bases identical to TRBD2. The CDR3 runs to 18 residues. Trimming at V came to 4 bases and at J to 3 bases, leaving 7 bases not matched to a gene. Per the germline V gene, CDR1 is SGHVS and CDR2 is FQNEAQ. The CDR3 sequence: CASSSRTSGGAGYNEQFF. CDR3 nucleotides: TGTGCCAGCAGCTCTCGGACTAGCGGGGGGGCCGGCTACAATGAGCAGTTCTTC.

This clone appeared a single time. This chain's CDR3 is CASSARTGVRRGGNTIYF. CDR3 nucleotide sequence: TGTGCCAGTAGTGCCCGGACAGGAGTTCGTCGAGGGGGAAACACCATATATTTT. This sequence joins TRBV19 and TRBJ1-3, with 7 nucleotides matching TRBD1. This CDR3 region has 18 residues. Germline CDR1 and CDR2: LNHDA and SQIVND (reference sequence). Trimming took 5 bases from V and 4 from J; bases not matched to a gene: 17.

The rearrangement links TRBV14 to TRBJ2-1; 8 bases match TRBD2. This CDR3 spans 15 amino acids. V trimming: 2 bases; J trimming: 2 bases; junction bases outside the gene matches: 2. Germline V gene lookup returns CDR1 SGHDN and CDR2 FVKESK. As DNA, the CDR3 is TGTGCCAGCAGCCAATGGACTAGCCCCTACAATGAGCAGTTCTTC. Its translation: CASSQWTSPYNEQFF.

The V gene is TRBV6-5, the J gene TRBJ2-7; D is unresolved. This CDR3 is 13 amino acids long. Trimming stripped 0 bases from V and 7 bases from J, with 10 bases between. The V gene's germline CDR1 is MNHEY and CDR2 SVGAGI. Written as DNA, the CDR3 is TGTGCCAGCAGTTACTCGGCGGCGGCTGAGCAGTACGTC. Translation gives CASSYSAAAEQYV.